Sequencing of this T cell receptor beta chain was carried out in a study of T cell responses to AZD1222 COVID-19 vaccine. Whole-study findings and limits: Most donors were white British and more were female, and clonal diversity was possibly underestimated. Spike-specific TCR breadth and depth grew following two AZD1222 doses.

Profiled with immunoSEQ multiplex PCR; TCRdb holds only in-frame clones, not every one. The data hold around 87,000 clones, with over 75% observed a single time. Germline V gives CDR1 SGHRS, CDR2 YFSETQ. Trimming took off 2 bases at V and 8 bases at J, with 19 bases between the two ends. CDR3 length: 15 residues. About this clone itself: Its antigen is currently unknown.

This chain joins TRBV5-1 and TRBJ1-2; D remains ambiguous. The receptor comes from an adult in good health. This specimen consisted of peripheral blood, obtained on day 0 of AZD1222 vaccination. DNA of the CDR3: TGCGCCAGCAGCTTACCGGGAGGCACGTCGGAAGGCTACACCTTC. Protein product: CASSLPGGTSEGYTF.